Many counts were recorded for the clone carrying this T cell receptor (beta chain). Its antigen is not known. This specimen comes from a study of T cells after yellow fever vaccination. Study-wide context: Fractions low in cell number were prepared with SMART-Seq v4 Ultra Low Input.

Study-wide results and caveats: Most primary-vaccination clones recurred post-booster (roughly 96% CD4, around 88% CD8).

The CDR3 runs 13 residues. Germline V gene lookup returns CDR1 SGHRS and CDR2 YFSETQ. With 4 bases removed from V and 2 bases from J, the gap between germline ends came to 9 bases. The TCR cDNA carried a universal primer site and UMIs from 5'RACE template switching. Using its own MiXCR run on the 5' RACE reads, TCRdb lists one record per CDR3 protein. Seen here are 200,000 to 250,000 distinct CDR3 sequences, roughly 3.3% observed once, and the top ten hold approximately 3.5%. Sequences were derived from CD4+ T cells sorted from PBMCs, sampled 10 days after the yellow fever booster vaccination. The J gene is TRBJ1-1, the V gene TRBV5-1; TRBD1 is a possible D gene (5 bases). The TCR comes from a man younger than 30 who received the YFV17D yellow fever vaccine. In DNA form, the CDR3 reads TGCGCCAGCAGCCAACAGGATAACACTGAAGCTTTCTTT. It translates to CASSQQDNTEAFF.